Presented here are 30 T cell receptor beta chains from one specimen sequenced in a study of blood T cell repertoires in COVID-19. Here immunoSEQ multiplex PCR was the method, and the copy in TCRdb shows in-frame clones only, minus some. This sample carries more than 85,000 clones, roughly 92% of them seen once, and the ten largest clones take 5% to 7%. The specimen sequenced was peripheral blood. These receptors all stem from a man between 65 and 79 years old with acute or convalescent COVID-19.

Here the CDR3 reads CASSFDKTGELFF. In DNA, the CDR3 is TGTGCCAGCAGTTTTGACAAAACCGGGGAGCTGTTTTTT. V usage is TRBV12-3 or TRBV12-4 and J usage is TRBJ2-2; D is undetermined. Trimming took off 3 bases at V and 5 bases at J, with 7 bases between the two ends. This CDR3 is built from 13 residues.

The chain links TRBV27 to TRBJ2-7, with TRBD2 matching over 7 bases. CDR3 length equals 13 residues. V gave up 7 bases and J gave up 4 bases; unmatched junction bases: 7. Germline lookup yields CDR1 MNHEY and CDR2 SMNVEV (reference sequence). CDR3: CASNPIGGYEQYF. The CDR3 DNA is TGTGCCAGCAATCCCATCGGGGGGTACGAGCAGTACTTC.

This clone appeared a single time. This chain joins TRBV7-9 and TRBJ1-2, with D tentatively TRBD1 (5 bases). From germline, CDR1 is SEHNR and CDR2 FQNEAQ (reference sequence). The CDR3 runs 15 residues. V shed 1 base and J shed 8 bases, with 17 bases lying between them. CDR3 amino acids: CASSLELPGLGGYTF. CDR3 bases: TGTGCCAGCAGCTTAGAATTGCCGGGACTGGGGGGCTACACCTTC.

This chain links TRBV5-4 with TRBJ2-7, with 9 bases matching TRBD2. Germline CDR1 SGHNT, CDR2 YYREEE (reference sequence). CDR3 size: 16 residues. V was pared by 4 bases and J by 3 bases, with 11 bases of the junction left unmatched. Here the CDR3 DNA reads TGTGCCAGCAGCCCCTCGGCGGGGGGGCAATACTACGAGCAGTACTTC. Encoded protein: CASSPSAGGQYYEQYF.

The chain uses TRBV7-9 and TRBJ1-1; a weak D match, TRBD1 (5 bases). V was shortened by 2 bases and J by 2 bases, with 12 bases between the two germline ends. CDR3 length: 15 amino acids. The germline V gene encodes CDR1 SEHNR and CDR2 FQNEAQ (reference sequence). The CDR3 DNA reads as TGTGCCAGCAGCTTACTAATAGGGGTCAACACTGAAGCTTTCTTT. Encoded protein: CASSLLIGVNTEAFF.

The genes are TRBV3-1 (or the pseudogene TRBV3-2) and TRBJ2-3; D is uncertain. This CDR3 contains 16 residues. The V gene lost 0 bases and the J gene lost 0 bases, with 10 bases spanning the gap. The germline gives CDR1 LGHDT, CDR2 YNNKEL (reference sequence). The CDR3 loop reads CASSQESPVSTDTQYF. CDR3 nucleotide sequence: TGTGCCAGCAGCCAAGAATCCCCCGTTAGCACAGATACGCAGTATTTT.

In regard to this clone: This sample also contains other DNA sequences that code for the same CDR3. The rearrangement joins TRBV5-1 to TRBJ2-7; a possible D gene is TRBD1 (6 bases). The CDR3 spans 14 residues. Per the germline V gene, CDR1 is SGHRS and CDR2 is YFSETQ. The V end lost 0 bases, the J end lost 6 bases, and 13 bases lay between the germline ends. The CDR3 sequence: CASSLAGVPGEQYF. CDR3 DNA sequence: TGCGCCAGCAGCTTGGCAGGGGTACCGGGCGAGCAGTACTTC.

The chain employs TRBV5-5 and TRBJ2-3, with TRBD1 matching 7 bases. This CDR3 region has 15 residues. V lost 0 bases, J lost 4 bases, and 5 bases stayed unmatched. CDR1 and CDR2 from the germline V gene are SGHKS and YYEKEE (reference sequence). The CDR3 nucleotides read TGTGCCAGCAGCTTGGCCGACAGGGCACCAGATACGCAGTATTTT. Protein sequence: CASSLADRAPDTQYF.

This clone appeared once. V and J are TRBV2 and TRBJ1-4; weak D call: TRBD1 (5 bases). V was shortened by 6 bases and J by 8 bases, with 19 bases between the two germline ends. This CDR3 contains 15 residues. Germline CDR1 and CDR2: SNHLY and FYNNEI. The CDR3 loop reads CASRSLSGVSEKLFF. CDR3 DNA sequence: TGTGCCAGCAGGAGCCTTTCGGGGGTATCGGAAAAACTGTTTTTT.

This clone was picked up one time. The genes are TRBV3-1 (or the pseudogene TRBV3-2) and TRBJ2-6, with TRBD1 matching over 9 bases. Germline CDR1 and CDR2: LGHDT and YNNKEL (reference sequence). J was trimmed by 1 base and V by 3 bases; bases with no gene match: 7. The CDR3 totals 18 residues. In DNA form, the CDR3 reads TGTGCCAGCAGCCAGTACAGGGGGCTAGGGTCTGGGGCCAACGTCCTGACTTTC. This translates into CASSQYRGLGSGANVLTF.

CDR3 residues: CASSVDQGARDGYTF. The CDR3 DNA follows: TGTGCCAGCAGCGTAGATCAGGGGGCGCGCGATGGCTACACCTTC. The rearrangement uses TRBV9 and TRBJ1-2, with 8 bases matching TRBD1. V was clipped by 0 bases and J by 6 bases; unmatched bases: 7. This CDR3 is built from 15 residues. Per the germline V gene, CDR1 is SGDLS and CDR2 is YYNGEE.

This clone was recorded once. The gene calls are TRBV5-1 and TRBJ1-4; 8 nucleotides match TRBD1. Trimming removed 2 bases from V and 5 bases from J; junction bases left unmatched: 5. CDR1 is SGHRS, CDR2 YFSETQ, per germline. This CDR3 contains 15 residues. Here the CDR3 DNA reads TGCGCCAGCAGCTTAGGACAGGGCGGGAATGAAAAACTGTTTTTT. It yields the protein CASSLGQGGNEKLFF.

This chain joins TRBV24-1 and TRBJ2-2; TRBD2 matches 10 bases. Germline-derived CDR1 and CDR2 are KGHDR and SFDVKD. The CDR3 has 17 amino acids. With 3 bases clipped from V and 1 base from J, the junction kept 4 bases outside the gene matches. CDR3 amino acids: CATSDPASGRNTGELFF. The DNA for the CDR3 is TGTGCCACCAGTGATCCTGCTAGCGGGAGGAACACCGGGGAGCTGTTTTTT.

The V call is TRBV19, the J call TRBJ1-1, with 7 positions matching TRBD1. Trimming cost V 1 base and J 3 bases; bases outside gene matches: 8. CDR1 is LNHDA and CDR2 is SQIVND in the germline V gene (reference sequence). The CDR3 contains 16 residues. CDR3 in DNA: TGTGCCAGTAGTATAGGACAGGGAGCGGCGTACACTGAAGCTTTCTTT. The encoded protein is CASSIGQGAAYTEAFF.

This chain uses TRBV6-2 or TRBV6-3 with TRBJ1-2, with 9 bases aligning to TRBD1. This CDR3 contains 14 residues. CDR1 is MNHEY, CDR2 SVGEGT, per germline. V shed 2 bases, J shed 7 bases, and the junction held 5 bases outside the gene matches. The chain's CDR3 is CASSYRDRVGGYTF. The CDR3 DNA reads TGTGCCAGCAGTTACCGGGACAGGGTTGGTGGCTACACCTTC.

As DNA, the CDR3 is TGTGCCAGCAGTCCGGGACAGGGACGCAATGAGCAGTTCTTC. Its protein is CASSPGQGRNEQFF. V gene TRBV6-5 combines with J gene TRBJ2-1; 9 nucleotides align to TRBD1. The trim removed 5 bases at V and 6 bases at J, leaving 5 bases unmatched. The germline CDR1 and CDR2 sequences are MNHEY and SVGAGI. This CDR3 spans 14 amino acids.

The gene calls are TRBV4-3 and TRBJ2-5; TRBD2 aligns across 8 bases. V was pared by 0 bases and J by 4 bases, with 10 bases of the junction left unmatched. Germline V lookup: CDR1 LGHNA, CDR2 YSLEER. The CDR3 contains 17 residues. The DNA of the CDR3 is TGCGCCAGCAGCCAAGAGCCCAGCGGGAGATCGGGAGAGACCCAGTACTTC. Its translation is CASSQEPSGRSGETQYF.

This rearrangement joins TRBV10-2 to TRBJ1-5; TRBD1 is a possible D gene (6 bases). CDR3 length equals 14 residues. Germline CDR1 is WSHSY and CDR2 is SAAADI. The germline V and J ends were trimmed by 4 bases and 4 bases, with 11 bases remaining between them. The CDR3 DNA sequence: TGCGCCAGCAGTGTCGACAGGAAAAATCAGCCCCAGCATTTT. Residues: CASSVDRKNQPQHF.

This chain links TRBV7-3 with TRBJ2-1, with TRBD2 identical over 10 bases. Germline CDR1 reads SGHTA; CDR2 reads FQGTGA. The CDR3 covers 16 residues. Unmatched junction bases numbered 5, after V lost 4 bases and J lost 2 bases. The DNA for the CDR3 is TGTGCCAGCAGCTCCCTAGCGGGGGCAACCTACAATGAGCAGTTCTTC. Amino acid sequence: CASSSLAGATYNEQFF. The full variable domain, completed using reference TRBV7-3 and TRBJ2-1, is GAGVSQTPSNKVTEKGKYVELRCDPISGHTALYWYRQSLGQGPEFLIYFQGTGAADDSGLPNDRFFAVRPEGSVSTLKIQRTERGDSAVYLCASSSLAGATYNEQFFGPGTRLTVL.

The J gene is TRBJ1-2, the V gene TRBV4-1; perhaps TRBD1 as D (6 bases). Between the trimmed V and J ends, which lost 4 bases and 6 bases, there was a span of 12 bases. The CDR3 is 13 residues long. Germline V gene sequence: CDR1 MGHRA, CDR2 YSYEKL. The CDR3 loop reads CASSLQGFDGYTF. Written as DNA, the CDR3 is TGCGCCAGCAGCCTACAGGGCTTTGATGGCTACACCTTC.

V is TRBV2 and J is TRBJ1-2; D is unresolved. This CDR3 is 12 amino acids long. Trimming took off 4 bases at V and 8 bases at J, with 11 bases between the two ends. Germline CDR1 is SNHLY and CDR2 is FYNNEI. CDR3 coding DNA: TGTGCCAGCAGTGTCAGGACTGACGGCTACACCTTC. The encoded protein is CASSVRTDGYTF.

The chain links TRBV7-9 to TRBJ2-5; maybe TRBD2 (7 bases). This CDR3 is 14 amino acids long. The V end was cut by 4 bases, the J end by 5 bases, with 14 bases between. Germline-derived CDR1 and CDR2 are SEHNR and FQNEAQ (reference sequence). The DNA for the CDR3 is TGTGCCAGCAGCTCCTGGGGGGGGCTGGAGACCCAGTACTTC. The encoded protein is CASSSWGGLETQYF. Together with reference TRBV7-9 and TRBJ2-5, the CDR3 gives the full variable domain: DTGVSQNPRHKITKRGQNVTFRCDPISEHNRLYWYRQTLGQGPEFLTYFQNEAQLEKSRLLSDRFSAERPKGSFSTLEIQRTEQGDSAMYLCASSSWGGLETQYFGPGTRLLVL.

This rearrangement joins TRBV4-2 to TRBJ2-1; weak D call: TRBD1 (6 bases). Between the trimmed V and J ends, which lost 8 bases and 1 base, there was a span of 12 bases. The CDR3 contains 14 residues. Germline values: CDR1 LGHNA, CDR2 YNFKEQ. In DNA form, the CDR3 reads TGTGCCAGCGGGGGCGGGCTTTCCTACAATGAGCAGTTCTTC. Residues: CASGGGLSYNEQFF.

The chain combines TRBV28 with TRBJ1-1, with D unresolved. This CDR3 comprises 17 residues. The V gene lost 3 bases and the J gene lost 1 base, with 18 bases spanning the gap. Germline V lookup: CDR1 MDHEN, CDR2 SYDVKM. CDR3 sequence reads: CASSFLSGHPKNTEAFF. The CDR3 DNA sequence: TGTGCCAGCAGTTTTTTGTCTGGGCACCCCAAGAACACTGAAGCTTTCTTT.

The chain is built from TRBV7-2 and TRBJ2-2, with TRBD2 matching over 7 bases. Losses at the gene ends were 1 base for V and 2 bases for J; bases not matched to a gene: 7. This CDR3 comprises 17 residues. CDR1 and CDR2 (germline): SGHTA, FQGNSA. The CDR3 DNA reads TGTGCCAGCAGCTTAGTCGTTCTAGCGGATAACACCGGGGAGCTGTTTTTT. Its translation: CASSLVVLADNTGELFF.

This chain joins TRBV7-9 and TRBJ2-2; 8 nucleotides agree with TRBD2. Trimming cost V 3 bases and J 1 base; bases outside gene matches: 4. There are 16 residues in the CDR3. Germline V gene sequence: CDR1 SEHNR, CDR2 FQNEAQ (reference sequence). The CDR3 spells CASSFLAGGNTGELFF. CDR3 nucleotides: TGTGCCAGCAGCTTCCTCGCGGGGGGGAACACCGGGGAGCTGTTTTTT.

This chain joins TRBV24-1 and TRBJ2-5; D is unclear. Trimming took 4 bases from V and 4 from J, leaving 12 bases between them. CDR1 is KGHDR, CDR2 SFDVKD, per germline. The CDR3 extends over 14 amino acids. CDR3 bases: TGTGCCACCAGTGACGCTAAGCGACTAGAGACCCAGTACTTC. Protein: CATSDAKRLETQYF.

The V call is TRBV27, the J call TRBJ2-5; 16 bases line up with TRBD2. CDR1 MNHEY and CDR2 SMNVEV come from the germline V gene (reference sequence). CDR3 size: 21 residues. V was clipped by 5 bases and J by 3 bases; unmatched bases: 18. The DNA for the CDR3 is TGTGCCAGCAGTCTACAAACCGGGACTAGCGGGAGGGCCCACCCGAAAGAGACCCAGTACTTC. Translated, it gives CASSLQTGTSGRAHPKETQYF.

This sequence joins TRBV9 and TRBJ1-4, with D possibly matching TRBD1 (6 bases). The length of the CDR3 is 15 residues. Trimming removed 3 bases at V and 8 bases at J, with 17 bases between. In germline, CDR1 is SGDLS, CDR2 YYNGEE. In nucleotides, the CDR3 is TGTGCCAGCAGCGAATCGGGGGGGCCAGGAGAAAAACTGTTTTTT. It codes for CASSESGGPGEKLFF.

The chain couples TRBV3-1 (or the pseudogene TRBV3-2) to TRBJ1-5, with no clear D. CDR3 size: 12 residues. Trimming removed 8 bases at V and 2 bases at J, with 7 bases between. Looked up from germline, CDR1 is LGHDT and CDR2 is YNNKEL (reference sequence). In DNA, the CDR3 is TGTGCCAGCGGGAGAGGCAATCAGCCCCAGCATTTT. Protein sequence: CASGRGNQPQHF.